The entry below gives a single TCR beta chain sequence along with its context. This sample was taken from a study of blood T cell repertoires in COVID-19. Produced via immunoSEQ multiplex PCR; TCRdb's table is partial and in-frame only. Found here are approximately 21,000 clones, around 86% of them singletons; the top ten hold less than 15%. CDR3 size: 15 residues. Per the germline V gene, CDR1 is SEHNR and CDR2 is FQNEAQ (reference sequence). The V gene lost 3 bases and the J gene lost 2 bases, with 10 bases spanning the gap. V gene TRBV7-9 combines with J gene TRBJ1-4, with D possibly being TRBD1 (5 bases). This receptor was obtained from a woman older than 75 with active or convalescent COVID-19. Sequencing was done on a sample of peripheral blood. CDR3 in amino acids: CASSLGLGTNEKLFF. The CDR3 nucleotides are TGTGCCAGCAGCTTGGGACTTGGGACTAATGAAAAACTGTTTTTT.